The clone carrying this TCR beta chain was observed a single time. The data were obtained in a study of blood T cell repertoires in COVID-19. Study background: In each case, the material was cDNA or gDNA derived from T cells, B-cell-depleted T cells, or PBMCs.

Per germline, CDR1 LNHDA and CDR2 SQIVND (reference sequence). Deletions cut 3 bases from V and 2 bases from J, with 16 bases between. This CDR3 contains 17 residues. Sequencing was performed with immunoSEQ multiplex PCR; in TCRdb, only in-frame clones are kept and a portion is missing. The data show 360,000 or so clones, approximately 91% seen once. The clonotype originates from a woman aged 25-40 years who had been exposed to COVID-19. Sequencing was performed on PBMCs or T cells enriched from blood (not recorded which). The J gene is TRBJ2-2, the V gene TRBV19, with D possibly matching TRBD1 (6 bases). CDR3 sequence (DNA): TGTGCCAGTAGTATTTATAGGGCAGGGGTTAACACCGGGGAGCTGTTTTTT. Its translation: CASSIYRAGVNTGELFF.